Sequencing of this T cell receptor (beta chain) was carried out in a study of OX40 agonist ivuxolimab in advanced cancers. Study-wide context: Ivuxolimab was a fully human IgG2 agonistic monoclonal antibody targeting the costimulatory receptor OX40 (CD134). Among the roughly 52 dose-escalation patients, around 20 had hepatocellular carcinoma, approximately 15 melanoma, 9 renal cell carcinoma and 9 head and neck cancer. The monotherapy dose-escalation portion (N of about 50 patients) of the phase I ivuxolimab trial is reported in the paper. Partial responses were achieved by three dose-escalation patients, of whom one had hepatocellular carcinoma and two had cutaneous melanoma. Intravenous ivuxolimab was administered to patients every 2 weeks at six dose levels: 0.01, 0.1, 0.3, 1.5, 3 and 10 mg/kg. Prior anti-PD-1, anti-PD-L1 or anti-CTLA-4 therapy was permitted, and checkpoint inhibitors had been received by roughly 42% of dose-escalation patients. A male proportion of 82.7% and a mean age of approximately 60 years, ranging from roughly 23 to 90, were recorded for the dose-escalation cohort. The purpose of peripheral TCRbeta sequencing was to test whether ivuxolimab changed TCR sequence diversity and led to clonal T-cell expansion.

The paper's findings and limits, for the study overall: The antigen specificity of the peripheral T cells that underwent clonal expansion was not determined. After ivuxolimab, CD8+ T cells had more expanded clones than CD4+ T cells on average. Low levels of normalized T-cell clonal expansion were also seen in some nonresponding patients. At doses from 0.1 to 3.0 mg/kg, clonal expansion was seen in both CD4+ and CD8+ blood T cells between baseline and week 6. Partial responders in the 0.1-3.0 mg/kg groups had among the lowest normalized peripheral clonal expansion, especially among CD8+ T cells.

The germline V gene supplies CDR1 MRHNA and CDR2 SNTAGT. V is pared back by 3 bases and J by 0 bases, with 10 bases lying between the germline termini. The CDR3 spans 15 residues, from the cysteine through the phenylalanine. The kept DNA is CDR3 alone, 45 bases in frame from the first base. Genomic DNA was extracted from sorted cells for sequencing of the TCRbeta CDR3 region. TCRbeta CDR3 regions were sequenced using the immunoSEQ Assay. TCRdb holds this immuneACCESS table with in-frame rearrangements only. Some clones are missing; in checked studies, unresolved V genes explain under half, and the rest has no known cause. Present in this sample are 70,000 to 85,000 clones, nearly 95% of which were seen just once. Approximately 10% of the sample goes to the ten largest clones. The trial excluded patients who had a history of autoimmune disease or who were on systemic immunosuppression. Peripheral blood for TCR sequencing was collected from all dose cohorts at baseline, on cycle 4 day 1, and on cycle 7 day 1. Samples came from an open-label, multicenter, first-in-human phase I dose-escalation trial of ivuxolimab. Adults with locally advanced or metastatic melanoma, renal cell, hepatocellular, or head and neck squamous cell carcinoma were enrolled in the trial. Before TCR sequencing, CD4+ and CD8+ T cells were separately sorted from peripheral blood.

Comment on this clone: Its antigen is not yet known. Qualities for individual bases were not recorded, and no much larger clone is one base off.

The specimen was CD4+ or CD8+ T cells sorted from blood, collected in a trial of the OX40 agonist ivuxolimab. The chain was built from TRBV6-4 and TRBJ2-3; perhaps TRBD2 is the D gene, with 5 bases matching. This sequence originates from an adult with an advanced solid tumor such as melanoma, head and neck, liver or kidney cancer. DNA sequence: TGTGCCAGCAGTGAGTGGGAGCAAAGCACAGATACGCAGTATTTT. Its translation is CASSEWEQSTDTQYF.